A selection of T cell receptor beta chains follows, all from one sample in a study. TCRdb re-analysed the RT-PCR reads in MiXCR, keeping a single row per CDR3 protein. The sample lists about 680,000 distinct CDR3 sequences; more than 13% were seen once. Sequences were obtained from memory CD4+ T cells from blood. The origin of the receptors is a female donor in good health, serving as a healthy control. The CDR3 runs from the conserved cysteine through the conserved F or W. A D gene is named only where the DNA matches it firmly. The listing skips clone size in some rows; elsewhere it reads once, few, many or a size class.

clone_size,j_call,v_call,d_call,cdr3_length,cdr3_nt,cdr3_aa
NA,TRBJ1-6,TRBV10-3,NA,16,TGTGCCATCAGAAAAGGAACCGGGAACCCTAATTCACCCCTCCACTTT,CAIRKGTGNPNSPLHF
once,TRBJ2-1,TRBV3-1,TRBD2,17,TGTGCCAGCAGCCAAGTCGTGACTAGCGGGGGGGCCGGTGAGCAGTTCTTC,CASSQVVTSGGAGEQFF
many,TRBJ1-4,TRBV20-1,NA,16,TGCAGTGCTAGAGATAACAGAGGGTCAACTAATGAAAAACTGTTTTTT,CSARDNRGSTNEKLFF
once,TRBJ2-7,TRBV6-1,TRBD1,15,TGTGCCGCCCAAGGGGGCGGCTGGAACTCCTACGAGCAGTACTTC,CAAQGGGWNSYEQYF
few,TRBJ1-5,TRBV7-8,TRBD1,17,TGTGCCAGCAGCTCCCAAAGCAACAGGGGAACGCATCAGCCCCAGCATTTT,CASSSQSNRGTHQPQHF
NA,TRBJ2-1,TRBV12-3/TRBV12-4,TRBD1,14,TGTGCCAGCAGAGGACAGGGGCGGTACAATGAGCAGTTCTTC,CASRGQGRYNEQFF
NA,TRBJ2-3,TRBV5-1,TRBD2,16,TGCGCCAGCAGCTTGTTGGGCGGGAGCAGGACAGATACGCAGTATTTT,CASSLLGGSRTDTQYF
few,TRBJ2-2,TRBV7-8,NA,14,TGTGCCAGCAGCTTAGCGTTAGCAACCGGGGAGCTGTTTTTT,CASSLALATGELFF
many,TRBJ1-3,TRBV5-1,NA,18,TGCGCCAGCAACATCCAGCGTTTCGGACCGAGATCTGGAAACACCATATATTTT,CASNIQRFGPRSGNTIYF
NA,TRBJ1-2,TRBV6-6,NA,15,TGTGCCAGCAGTTACGATCAGGTCCCCAGCTATGGCTACACCTTC,CASSYDQVPSYGYTF
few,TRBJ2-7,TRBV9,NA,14,TGTGCCAGCAGCGTCCGAGCGGAGACCTACGAGCAGTACTTC,CASSVRAETYEQYF
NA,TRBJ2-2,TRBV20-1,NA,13,TGCAGTGTACGCCCGGGGCGAGCCGGGGAGCTGTTTTTT,CSVRPGRAGELFF
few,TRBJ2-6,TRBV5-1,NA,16,TGCGCCAGCAGCCCGGGACAATCCTCTGGGGCCAACGTCCTGACTTTC,CASSPGQSSGANVLTF
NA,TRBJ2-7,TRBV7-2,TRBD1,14,TGTGCCAGCAGCCAAGGGACAGGGAGTAACGAGCAGTACTTC,CASSQGTGSNEQYF
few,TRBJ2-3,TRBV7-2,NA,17,TGTGCCAGCAGCTTAGAGATGAACCACGCCGCGAGAGATACGCAGTATTTT,CASSLEMNHAARDTQYF
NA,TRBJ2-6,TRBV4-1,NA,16,TGCGCCAGCAGCCAAGTCTCCGTTTCTGGGGCCAACGTCCTGACTTTC,CASSQVSVSGANVLTF
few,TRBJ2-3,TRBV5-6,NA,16,TGTGCCAGCAGCCTTCCCCGGCGCGCTAGCACAGATACGCAGTATTTT,CASSLPRRASTDTQYF
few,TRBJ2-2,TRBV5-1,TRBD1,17,TGCGCCAGCAGCTCTAAACCGGGACAGGGGAACACCGGGGAGCTGTTTTTT,CASSSKPGQGNTGELFF
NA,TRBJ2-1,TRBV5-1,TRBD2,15,TGCGCCAGCAGCAGACTAGCGGTTGGGGCGGATGAGCAGTTCTTC,CASSRLAVGADEQFF
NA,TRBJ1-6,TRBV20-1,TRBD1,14,TGCAGTGCGCTGGGACAGCTGGGGGATTCACCCCTCCACTTT,CSALGQLGDSPLHF
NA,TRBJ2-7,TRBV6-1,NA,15,TGTGCCAGCAGTGAGGGACATCTTGCTCTGTTCGAGCAGTACTTC,CASSEGHLALFEQYF
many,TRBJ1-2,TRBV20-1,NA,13,TGCAGTGCTCACTCATTCCTTAACTATGGCTACACCTTC,CSAHSFLNYGYTF
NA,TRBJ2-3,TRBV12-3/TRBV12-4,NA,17,TGTGCCAGCAGTTTAGTCGGGGACTCTAGAAGCACAGATACGCAGTATTTT,CASSLVGDSRSTDTQYF
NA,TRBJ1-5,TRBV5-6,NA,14,TGTGCCAGCAGCTTTGGAGGGACGCATCAGCCCCAGCATTTT,CASSFGGTHQPQHF
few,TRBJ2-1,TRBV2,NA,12,TGTGCCAGCAGTGCGTTTGAGGGTGAGCAGTTCTTC,CASSAFEGEQFF
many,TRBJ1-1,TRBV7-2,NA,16,TGTGCCAGCAGCTTAGCGCCGGGGAATGGGGACACTGAAGCTTTCTTT,CASSLAPGNGDTEAFF
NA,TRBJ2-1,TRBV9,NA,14,TGTGCCAGCAGCGGCCCCCCCCCAGCCAATGAGCAGTTCTTC,CASSGPPPANEQFF
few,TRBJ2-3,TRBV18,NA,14,TGTGCCAGCTCACCGATTCAGGGGCCAGATACGCAGTATTTT,CASSPIQGPDTQYF
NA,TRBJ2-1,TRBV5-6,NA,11,TGTGCCAGCGGGCGCTTCAATGAGCAGTTCTTC,CASGRFNEQFF
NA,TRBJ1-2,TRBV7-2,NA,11,TGTGCCAGCAGCGATTGGAGTTTCTACACCTTC,CASSDWSFYTF
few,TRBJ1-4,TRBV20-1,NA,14,TGCAGTGCTAGATTCTCCCCAGGGGCTCAAAAACTGTTTTTT,CSARFSPGAQKLFF
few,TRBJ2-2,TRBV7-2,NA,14,TGTGCCAGCAGCACCCGCAGGGTGTCCGGGGAGCTGTTTTTT,CASSTRRVSGELFF